This paragraph covers one T cell receptor (beta chain) sequence. Its antigen remains unidentified. Germline CDR1 and CDR2: SGHVS and FNYEAQ. This CDR3 comprises 16 residues. The trim removed 0 bases at V and 6 bases at J, leaving 2 bases unmatched. This entry is derived from a study of T cell clonotyping in hematopoietic cell transplantation. Study results and limitations: Higher Inverse Simpson Index values in graft donor and pretransplant recipient predicted broader posttransplant TCR diversity. At the given depth, recipient repertoires were over 97% de novo clonotypes. Recipient TCR diversity dropped after transplant; expanded clonotypes rose from day 30 to 180.

Measured with immunoSEQ multiplex PCR; TCRdb has only the in-frame clones, and not every one. The sample contains under 9,000 clones, more than 90% of which appear only once. J is TRBJ1-6 and V is TRBV7-6, with 10 bases matching TRBD1. This receptor was taken from a male patient aged 40 to 55 who had an allogeneic stem cell transplant from a related donor, so the T cells may come from the graft donor. Some clones in this sample may be carry-over from other donors' samples. This specimen consisted of PBMCs, obtained 30 days after allogeneic stem cell transplant. CDR3 protein: CASSLAGQGINSPLHF. Written as DNA, the CDR3 is TGTGCCAGCAGCTTAGCGGGACAGGGGATTAATTCACCCCTCCACTTT.